This TCR beta chain was obtained from a study of shared clonotypes between healthy human individuals. On this clone: Its antigen remains unidentified.

It was at deep level that the assay was run. Under the authors' procedure: Owing to the provision of junction-only sequences devoid of quality scores by immunoSEQ, filtering differed. Assay used: immunoSEQ multiplex PCR; TCRdb lists only in-frame clones, some missing. V and J calls and clone size are as listed in that table; D and trimming were resolved from the DNA. The repertoire holds some 700,000 clones, with about nine tenths as singletons. Study-wide results and caveats: The study's rarefaction showed incomplete sorted-subset sequencing despite large depth.

CDR1 and CDR2 from the germline V gene are SGHAT and FQNNGV. There are 14 residues in the CDR3. J lost 2 bases, V lost 7 bases, and 8 bases had no gene match. The sequence was collected from a young man in good health. Some clones in this sample may be carry-over from other donors' samples. The rearrangement uses TRBV11-2 and TRBJ2-7; TRBD1 matches 7 bases. Sequenced: memory CD8+ T cells from PBMCs. The sample's subset: CD45RO+ cells pooled with CCR7-negative TemRA cells. CDR3: CASTEAQGAYEQYF. CDR3 nucleotide sequence: TGTGCCAGCACCGAAGCCCAGGGGGCCTACGAGCAGTACTTC.